This TCR beta chain was observed in a study of cytomegalovirus exposure and HLA in healthy donors (dated by TCRdb to about 2017). For the wider study: An earlier analysis of about 530 of the donors reported about 300 Gb of sequence data and roughly 120 million unique TCR beta sequences obtained from 150 million to 200 million T cells. About 310 gigabases of sequencing data and 78 million or so unique TCR sequences were included in an early release covering several hundred HLA-typed donors. Among the roughly 430 genotyped donors, approximately 77% belonged to the genetic ancestry cluster associated with self-reported Caucasian donors. The study aimed to test whether cataloging public T cell receptors could reveal signatures of past pathogen exposure. The study profiled the T cell repertoires of 666 subjects by immunosequencing and related them to cytomegalovirus serostatus. In addition to the first cohort of 650 to 800 subjects, a separate validation cohort of some 120 different subjects was used. High-throughput TCR immunosequencing, statistical association of individual TCRs with disease status, and machine learning were combined to predict cytomegalovirus infection status. In a later analysis, previously published TCR beta repertoires from 666 donors were re-analyzed and high-resolution HLA genotyping was added so that TCR occurrence patterns could be studied. The later analysis used no new phenotypic data to find candidate immune exposures, relying instead on TCR beta sequences and their occurrence across donors. In an earlier analysis of 587 of the donors, high-throughput TCR beta sequencing was used to judge whether each TCR beta V gene segment behaved as functional or pseudogenic. Donor age, sex, ethnicity and CMV serostatus were compiled alongside the repertoire data. A later genetic analysis took genome-wide SNP genotypes for about three fifths of the 666 donors and used that subset as a discovery cohort. All discovery cohort repertoires had been generated using a single sequencing platform. HLA typing included class I and class II loci at four-digit resolution. Typing coverage differed by locus: A, B, C, DRB1 and DQB1 were typed in about 620-630 donors, DQA1 in approximately 520, DPA1 in some 570, and DPB1 in just under 480. Roughly 5 DR-DQ haplotypes were handled as single units for association and clustering because linkage in the cohort was strong. On average, about 200,000 unique TCR beta nucleotide sequences were sequenced per donor among more than 350 genotyped donors of the cohort, with 15% to 20% of those sequences being non-productive.

V and J lose 3 bases and 7 bases, and a span of 18 bases separates them. Taken from the germline V gene (reference sequence), the CDR1 and CDR2 loops are SEHNR and FQNEAQ. There are 15 amino acids in the CDR3, from cysteine to phenylalanine inclusive. The entry retains the CDR3 DNA only, 45 bases that are in frame from base 1. The cohort comprised under 700 healthy bone marrow donors. Cohort members were all nominally healthy when sampled, although unrecorded immune exposures were likely present. The donor was CMV seropositive and was included in the group of 289 seropositive cohort members. A peripheral blood sample was collected from each donor, and TCR beta sequencing was performed on peripheral blood mononuclear cells. Genomic DNA extraction from the blood cell samples was performed with the Qiagen DNeasy Blood Extraction Kit. Results and caveats for the whole study, not just this receptor: Some IMGT-functional V segments, including TRBV6-2 and TRBV6-3, could not be told apart with the 87-base-pair reads, so those segments were excluded. Cytomegalovirus status was reported to be diagnosed by the classifier with high specificity and sensitivity in both the original and validation cohorts. In a later analysis, most CMV-associated TCR beta chains were found to appear HLA-restricted, with HLA associations seemingly driven largely by CMV exposure. Presence/absence analyses assumed roughly uniform sequencing depth across donors, an assumption that may not hold. Most TCR sequences were observed very rarely across donors, whereas some public TCRs were present in many individuals. Strong co-occurrence of HLA alleles, especially DR and DQ, made assigning TCR associations to individual alleles difficult. Correlated functional status among segregating V segments might reflect linkage disequilibrium, but an unknown experimental factor could not be ruled out. CMV serostatus was the only immune exposure information available for the cohort. According to a later analysis, TCR association rates differed among HLA loci, with DRB1 alleles showing the most associated TCRs and HLA-C alleles showing the fewest. According to a later analysis, parvovirus B19, influenza, CMV and Epstein-Barr virus appeared linked to several top co-occurrence clusters. A total of 150 to 200 TCR beta chains were listed by the study as associated with cytomegalovirus. The authors suggested that the approach could potentially be extended to other disease states and immunological phenotypes. In a later genetic analysis, a missense DCLRE1C variant was associated with V-gene and J-gene trimming of TCR beta chains, and the association was replicated in an independent cohort. According to a later genetic analysis, donors in an Asian-associated ancestry cluster had fewer N-insertions in productive TCRs than the approximately 710-donor mean. The cohort was sequenced for TCR beta chains only, and without alpha or paired-chain data the features that could be detected were limited. In vitro tests confirmed that three of the cytomegalovirus-associated TCR beta chains recognize cytomegalovirus antigens. HLA typing was unavailable for some donors at each locus, so association tests used only the typed subset. Specific HLA alleles were associated with over 15,000 TCR beta sequences at a false discovery rate of 0.05 in a later analysis. A further reported finding was that TCR beta sequences accurately predicted the HLA-A and HLA-B alleles for most subjects in the first cohort. In a later analysis, HLA-associated TCR beta chains were found to be more clonally expanded and to have lower generation probabilities than equally common non-associated chains. In an earlier analysis of fewer than 700 of the donors, most TCR beta V segments appeared in productive rearrangements about 90% or about 30% of the time, broadly matching IMGT annotations. Because counts were too low, about 15 rarely observed V segments, including chromosome 9 orphons, were left out of the earlier analysis of about 500 of the donors. A cluster of highly shared sequence variants was judged likely to be a technical artifact of the sequencing pipeline.

Regarding this clone: Its specific antigen is unknown. No qualities accompany the bases; no much larger clone lies one base away.

Libraries were made using the immunoSEQ multiplex PCR assay. For the multiplex PCR, a mixture combining 60 forward primers for TCR Vbeta segments and 13 reverse primers for TCR Jbeta segments was used. Amplification of the CDR3 region of rearranged TCR beta genes was performed with a multiplex PCR assay on genomic DNA. On the Illumina HiSeq System, the amplified TCR beta libraries were sequenced as 87-base-pair reads. The paper's processing steps were these. A later analysis tallied roughly 78 million unique TCR beta chains across the roughly 610 repertoires, and approximately 12 million of those chains were shared by two or more donors. Raw reads were error-corrected and collapsed into unique sequences with a nearest-neighbor algorithm that merged closely related sequences to remove PCR and sequencing errors. V, D and J gene segments were assigned by aligning CDR3 sequences to IMGT reference sequences. For a sequence to be retained, a match of at least six nucleotides was required to both a V gene segment and a J gene segment. Rearrangements were classified as productive when the CDR3 lacked stop codons and remained in frame with V and J, and all other rearrangements were classified as non-productive. CDR3 was defined according to IMGT convention as the region running from the second conserved V-encoded cysteine to the conserved J-encoded phenylalanine. In an earlier analysis of roughly 610 of the donors, sequences lacking an unambiguous match to a single V gene segment were excluded. An earlier analysis of fewer than 650 of the donors classified V segments as functional when productive rearrangements were above 56.7% and as segregating when the standard deviation between donors was above 5%. A statistical classification framework was built for diagnosing cytomegalovirus status from the catalog of TCR beta chain sequences. In a later analysis, V and J genes were assigned by comparing TCR nucleotide sequences against IMGT/GENE-DB human TR gene sequences. A later analysis assigned CDR3 sequences and most-parsimonious VDJ recombination scenarios with the TCRdist pipeline. In a later analysis, every TCR beta chain was defined by the combination of its CDR3 amino acid sequence and its V-gene family, and reads without a unique V-gene family were dropped. To address suspected cross-contamination and a sequencing artifact, a later analysis removed under 600 highly shared, low-generation-probability nucleotide sequences. A later analysis calculated a clonal expansion index for each public chain from normalized within-repertoire ranks of inferred template counts. In a later analysis, generation probabilities were computed using a VDJ recombination model fitted to out-of-frame rearrangements, and the results were checked against IGoR. In a later analysis, TCR-TCR, TCR-HLA and TCR-CMV co-occurrence was scored with hypergeometric tests, and a repertoire-size bias correction was applied to TCR pairs. To estimate false discovery rates, a later analysis permuted the HLA or CMV assignments 20 times. In a later analysis, co-occurring TCRs were grouped with DBSCAN, and TCRdist sequence similarity was added when clustering was performed within HLA-allele-positive subsets. Repertoires with fewer than 30,000 or more than 120,000 public chains, plus five repertoires with anomalous nucleotide sharing, were excluded from co-occurrence clustering. The source is immuneACCESS, and TCRdb retained only in-frame sequences with V and J called. Part of the clones is not carried over; for the studies checked, unresolved V genes explain less than half of this, and the remainder is unexplained. The DNA gave D and trimming, while V, J and clone size come from that table. The sample table records over 150,000 clones; roughly 81% of these occur just once. The ten largest clones take up 4.8% of the sample.

The TCR comes from a girl aged 5-17 years in good health and CMV-seropositive. Sequences were obtained from PBMCs. The sequence links TRBV7-9 to TRBJ2-5; the D gene is perhaps TRBD2, from 5 matching bases. The DNA sequence is given as TGTGCCAGCAGCTTTAACAGCGGACTGGAAGGGACCCAGTACTTC. Its protein product is CASSFNSGLEGTQYF.